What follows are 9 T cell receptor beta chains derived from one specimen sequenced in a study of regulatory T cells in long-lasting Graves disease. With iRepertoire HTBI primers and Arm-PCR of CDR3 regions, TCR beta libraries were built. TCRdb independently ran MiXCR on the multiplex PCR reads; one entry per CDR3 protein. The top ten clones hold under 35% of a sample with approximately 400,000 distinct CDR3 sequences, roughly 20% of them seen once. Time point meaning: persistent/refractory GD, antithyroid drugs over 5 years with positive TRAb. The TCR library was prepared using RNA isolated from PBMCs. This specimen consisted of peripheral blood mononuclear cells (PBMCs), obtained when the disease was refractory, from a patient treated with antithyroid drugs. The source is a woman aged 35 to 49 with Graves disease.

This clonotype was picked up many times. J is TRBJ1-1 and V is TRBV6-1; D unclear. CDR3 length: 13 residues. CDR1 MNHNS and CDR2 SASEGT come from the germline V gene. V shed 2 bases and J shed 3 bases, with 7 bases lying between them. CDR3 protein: CASSEHRDTEAFF. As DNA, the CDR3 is TGTGCCAGCAGTGAACACAGAGACACTGAAGCTTTCTTT.

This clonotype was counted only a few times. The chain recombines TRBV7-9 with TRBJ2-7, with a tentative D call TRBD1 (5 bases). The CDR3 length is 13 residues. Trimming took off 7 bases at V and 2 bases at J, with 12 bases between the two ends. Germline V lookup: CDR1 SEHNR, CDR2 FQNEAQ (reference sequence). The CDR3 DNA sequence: TGTGCCAGCACCGTTCAGGGTCCCTACGAGCAGTACTTC. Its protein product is CASTVQGPYEQYF.

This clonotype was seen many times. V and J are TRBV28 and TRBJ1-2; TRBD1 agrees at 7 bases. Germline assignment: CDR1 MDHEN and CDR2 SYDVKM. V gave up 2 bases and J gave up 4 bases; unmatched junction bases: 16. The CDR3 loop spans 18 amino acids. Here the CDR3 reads CASSLMRGRTHPSYGYTF. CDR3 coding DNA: TGTGCCAGCAGTTTAATGAGGGGGCGTACCCACCCCTCCTATGGCTACACCTTC.

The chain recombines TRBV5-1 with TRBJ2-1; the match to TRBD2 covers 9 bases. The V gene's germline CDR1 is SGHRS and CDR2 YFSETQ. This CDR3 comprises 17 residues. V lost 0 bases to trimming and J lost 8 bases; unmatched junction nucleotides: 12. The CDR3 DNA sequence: TGCGCCAGCAGCTTGGATGGCGCTAGCGGGATTGTCTATGAGCAGTTCTTC. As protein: CASSLDGASGIVYEQFF.

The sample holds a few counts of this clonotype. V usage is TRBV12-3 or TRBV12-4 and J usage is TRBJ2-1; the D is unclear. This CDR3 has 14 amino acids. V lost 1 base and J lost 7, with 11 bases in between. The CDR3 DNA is TGTGCCAGCAGTTTAGGGCCGGGTTTGAATGAGCAGTTCTTC. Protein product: CASSLGPGLNEQFF.

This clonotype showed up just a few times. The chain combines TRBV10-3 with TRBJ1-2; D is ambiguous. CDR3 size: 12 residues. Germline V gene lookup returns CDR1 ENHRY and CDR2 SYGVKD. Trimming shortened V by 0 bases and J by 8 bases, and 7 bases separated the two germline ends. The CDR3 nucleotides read TGTGCCATCAGTGAGTCGACCAGAGGCTACACCTTC. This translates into CAISESTRGYTF.

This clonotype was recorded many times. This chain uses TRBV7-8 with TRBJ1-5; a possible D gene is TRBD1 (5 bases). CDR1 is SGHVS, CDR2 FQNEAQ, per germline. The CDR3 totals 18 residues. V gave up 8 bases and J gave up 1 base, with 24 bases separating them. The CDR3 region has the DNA TGTGCCAGCGGACCCAGGCTCCGAGTAAGGGGCAGCAATCAGCCCCAGCATTTT. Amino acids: CASGPRLRVRGSNQPQHF.

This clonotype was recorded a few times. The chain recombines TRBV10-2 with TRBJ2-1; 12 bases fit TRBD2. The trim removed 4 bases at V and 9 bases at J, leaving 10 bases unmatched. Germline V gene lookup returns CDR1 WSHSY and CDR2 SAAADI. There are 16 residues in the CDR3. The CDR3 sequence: CASSAALAGGPREQFF. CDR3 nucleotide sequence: TGCGCCAGCAGTGCGGCTCTAGCGGGAGGGCCGCGTGAGCAGTTCTTC.

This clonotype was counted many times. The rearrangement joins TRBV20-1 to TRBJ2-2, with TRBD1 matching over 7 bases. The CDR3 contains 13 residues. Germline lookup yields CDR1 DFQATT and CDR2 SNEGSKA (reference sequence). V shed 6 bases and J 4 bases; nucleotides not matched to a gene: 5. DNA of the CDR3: TGCAGTGCCCCTAGACAGGGCACCGGGGAGCTGTTTTTT. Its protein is CSAPRQGTGELFF.